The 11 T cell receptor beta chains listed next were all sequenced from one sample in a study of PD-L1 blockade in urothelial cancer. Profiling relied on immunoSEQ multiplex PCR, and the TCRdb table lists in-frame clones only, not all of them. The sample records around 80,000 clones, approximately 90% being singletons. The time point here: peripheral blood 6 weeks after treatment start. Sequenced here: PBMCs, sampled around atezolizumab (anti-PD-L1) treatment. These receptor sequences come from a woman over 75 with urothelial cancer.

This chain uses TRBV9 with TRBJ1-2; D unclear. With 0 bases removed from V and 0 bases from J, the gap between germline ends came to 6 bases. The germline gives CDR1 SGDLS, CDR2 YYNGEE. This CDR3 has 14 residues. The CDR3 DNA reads TGTGCCAGCAGCGTAGATCCGGCTAACTATGGCTACACCTTC. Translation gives CASSVDPANYGYTF.

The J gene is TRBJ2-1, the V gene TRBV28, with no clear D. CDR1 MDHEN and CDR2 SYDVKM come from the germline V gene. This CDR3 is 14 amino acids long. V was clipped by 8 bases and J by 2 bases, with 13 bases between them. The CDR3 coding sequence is TGTGCCAGCGTCAATCGGGTCGCCTACAATGAGCAGTTCTTC. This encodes CASVNRVAYNEQFF. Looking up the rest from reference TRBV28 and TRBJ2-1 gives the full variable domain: DVKVTQSSRYLVKRTGEKVFLECVQDMDHENMFWYRQDPGLGLRLIYFSYDVKMKEKGDIPEGYSVSREKKERFSLILESASTNQTSMYLCASVNRVAYNEQFFGPGTRLTVL.

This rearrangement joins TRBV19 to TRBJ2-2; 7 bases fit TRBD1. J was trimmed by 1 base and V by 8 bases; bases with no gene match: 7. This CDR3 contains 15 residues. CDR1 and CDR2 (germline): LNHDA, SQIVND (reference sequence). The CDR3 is CASLKGTVNTGELFF. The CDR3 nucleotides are TGTGCCAGTTTAAAGGGGACAGTGAACACCGGGGAGCTGTTTTTT.

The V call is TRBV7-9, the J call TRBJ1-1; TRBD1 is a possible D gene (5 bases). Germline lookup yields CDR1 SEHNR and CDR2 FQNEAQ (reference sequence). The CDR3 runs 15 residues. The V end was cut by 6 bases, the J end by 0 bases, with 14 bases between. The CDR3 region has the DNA TGTGCCAGCAGGGGACTGGGGCAAATGAACACTGAAGCTTTCTTT. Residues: CASRGLGQMNTEAFF.

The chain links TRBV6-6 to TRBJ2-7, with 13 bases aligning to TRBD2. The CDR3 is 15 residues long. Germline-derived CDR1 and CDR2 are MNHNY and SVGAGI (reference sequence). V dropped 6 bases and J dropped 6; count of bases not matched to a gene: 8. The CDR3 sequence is CASRATGLAGPEQYF. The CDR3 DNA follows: TGTGCCAGCAGAGCCACGGGACTAGCGGGACCCGAGCAGTACTTC.

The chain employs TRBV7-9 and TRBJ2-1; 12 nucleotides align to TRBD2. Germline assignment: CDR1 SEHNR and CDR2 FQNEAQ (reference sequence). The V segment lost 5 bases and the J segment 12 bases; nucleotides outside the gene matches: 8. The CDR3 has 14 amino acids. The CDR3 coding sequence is TGTGCCAGCAGCCCCTGGACTAGCGGGGCCGGGCAGTTCTTC. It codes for CASSPWTSGAGQFF.

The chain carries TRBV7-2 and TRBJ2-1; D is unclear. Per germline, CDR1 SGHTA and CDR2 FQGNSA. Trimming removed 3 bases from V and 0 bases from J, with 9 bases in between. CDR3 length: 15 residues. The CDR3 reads CASSLQESSYNEQFF. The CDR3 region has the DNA TGTGCCAGCAGCTTGCAGGAAAGCTCCTACAATGAGCAGTTCTTC.

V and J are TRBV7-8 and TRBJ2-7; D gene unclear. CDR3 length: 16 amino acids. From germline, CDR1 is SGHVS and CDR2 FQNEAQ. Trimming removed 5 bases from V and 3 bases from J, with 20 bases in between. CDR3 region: CASSPPEVSNLYEQYF. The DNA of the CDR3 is TGTGCCAGCAGCCCCCCTGAGGTCTCAAACCTCTACGAGCAGTACTTC.

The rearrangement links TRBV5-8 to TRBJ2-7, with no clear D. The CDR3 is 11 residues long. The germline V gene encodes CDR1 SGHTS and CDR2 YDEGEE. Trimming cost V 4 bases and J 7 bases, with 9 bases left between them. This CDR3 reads CASSPFREQYF. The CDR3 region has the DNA TGTGCCAGCAGCCCTTTCCGGGAGCAGTACTTC.

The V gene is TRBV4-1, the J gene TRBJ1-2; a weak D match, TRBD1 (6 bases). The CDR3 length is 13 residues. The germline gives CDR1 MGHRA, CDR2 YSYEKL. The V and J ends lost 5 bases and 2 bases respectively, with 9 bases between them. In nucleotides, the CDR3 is TGCGCCAGCAGCGAACAGGGAAACTATGGCTACACCTTC. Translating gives CASSEQGNYGYTF.

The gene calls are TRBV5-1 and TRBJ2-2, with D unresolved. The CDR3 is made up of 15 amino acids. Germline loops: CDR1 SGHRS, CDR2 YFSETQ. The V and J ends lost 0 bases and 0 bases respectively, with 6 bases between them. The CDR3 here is CASSLERTNTGELFF. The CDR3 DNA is TGCGCCAGCAGCTTGGAGCGTACGAACACCGGGGAGCTGTTTTTT.